One and the same sample provided the 20 T cell receptor beta chains below, sequenced in a study of PD-1 blockade in classical Hodgkin lymphoma (dated by TCRdb to 2019 to 2021). Libraries came from the immunoSEQ multiplex PCR assay. TCRdb re-hosts the immuneACCESS table, in-frame sequences only. Its copies lack some clones; in the studies checked, an unresolved V gene accounts for under half of them, and the cause for the rest is not known. Within this sample are fewer than 100,000 clones, with around 93% of them counted one time only. The ten most abundant clones make up less than 2% of the sample. The sample's time point label, in plain terms: cycle 4 day 1 (C4D1), after five to seven weeks of nivolumab. All trial patients had relapsed after autologous stem cell transplantation, with cohorts A, B and C differing in prior brentuximab vedotin exposure. The material sequenced was peripheral blood mononuclear cells (PBMCs), taken before the fourth cycle of nivolumab. The receptors here all came from a human donor with classical Hodgkin lymphoma.

The chain uses TRBV10-1 and TRBJ2-3; D is perhaps TRBD2 (5 bases). CDR3 size: 17 residues. Trimming took 2 bases from V and 0 from J, leaving 15 bases between them. Germline V gives CDR1 WNHNN, CDR2 SYGVQD (reference sequence). The CDR3 DNA is TGCGCCAGCAGTGAGACCGAGGGAGCCACTAGCACAGATACGCAGTATTTT. This encodes CASSETEGATSTDTQYF.

The chain couples TRBV5-1 to TRBJ1-2; 7 nucleotides match TRBD1. Trimming took 5 bases from V and 4 from J; bases not matched to a gene: 14. The CDR3 covers 16 residues. Germline loops: CDR1 SGHRS, CDR2 YFSETQ. CDR3 sequence reads: CASRPSPGDSFYGYTF. In DNA, the CDR3 is TGCGCCAGCAGGCCATCGCCAGGGGACAGCTTCTATGGCTACACCTTC.

V and J are TRBV9 and TRBJ2-5; a possible D gene is TRBD2 (5 bases). Germline V gives CDR1 SGDLS, CDR2 YYNGEE. V dropped 6 bases and J dropped 9 bases, with 15 bases sitting between them. The CDR3 runs 12 residues. CDR3 region: CASTGEQWAQYF. The CDR3 nucleotides are TGTGCCAGCACCGGGGAACAATGGGCCCAGTACTTC.

The chain employs TRBV15 and TRBJ2-3; D possibly corresponds to TRBD1 (6 bases). Per the germline V gene, CDR1 is LNHNV and CDR2 is YYDKDF (reference sequence). The ends were cut back, 6 bases at V and 3 bases at J, with 7 bases in the middle. The CDR3 is 12 residues long. The CDR3 nucleotides read TGTGCCACCAGTAGGGGGACAGATACGCAGTATTTT. Residues: CATSRGTDTQYF.

This sequence joins TRBV5-1 and TRBJ2-2; 10 positions match TRBD2. V dropped 2 bases and J dropped 0; count of bases not matched to a gene: 4. Looked up from germline, CDR1 is SGHRS and CDR2 is YFSETQ. This CDR3 contains 17 residues. CDR3 in amino acids: CASSFRTSGPNTGELFF. The CDR3 DNA follows: TGCGCCAGCAGCTTCCGGACTAGCGGCCCGAACACCGGGGAGCTGTTTTTT. Complete variable domain (other parts from reference TRBV5-1 and TRBJ2-2): KAGVTQTPRYLIKTRGQQVTLSCSPISGHRSVSWYQQTPGQGLQFLFEYFSETQRNKGNFPGRFSGRQFSNSRSEMNVSTLELGDSALYLCASSFRTSGPNTGELFFGEGSRLTVL.

J is TRBJ1-2 and V is TRBV19; TRBD1 might be the D (6 bases). This CDR3 comprises 14 residues. Trimming removed 7 bases at V and 2 bases at J, with 14 bases between. Germline V lookup: CDR1 LNHDA, CDR2 SQIVND (reference sequence). Here the CDR3 DNA reads TGTGCCAGTAACGGCAGGGGCACCAACTATGGCTACACCTTC. Residues: CASNGRGTNYGYTF.

The chain employs TRBV5-1 and TRBJ2-5; unclear D gene. The CDR3 totals 15 residues. The germline gives CDR1 SGHRS, CDR2 YFSETQ. The V and J ends lost 0 bases and 1 base respectively, with 10 bases between them. The CDR3 reads CASSLEGFPQETQYF. The CDR3 DNA reads as TGCGCCAGCAGCTTGGAGGGCTTCCCCCAAGAGACCCAGTACTTC.

This chain links TRBV29-1 with TRBJ2-2, with 8 bases identical to TRBD2. Trimming took 4 bases from V and 4 from J; bases not matched to a gene: 8. Germline assignment: CDR1 SQVTM and CDR2 ANQGSEA. CDR3 length: 15 residues. In DNA form, the CDR3 reads TGCAGCGTTGGAAGTAGCGGGGAGTTCACCGGGGAGCTGTTTTTT. It encodes CSVGSSGEFTGELFF.

The chain joins TRBV9 to TRBJ1-2; 11 bases are shared with TRBD1. Unmatched junction bases numbered 4, after V lost 2 bases and J lost 4 bases. This CDR3 has 15 residues. Germline V CDR1 and CDR2: SGDLS, YYNGEE. The CDR3 sequence: CASSVGTGGSYGYTF. The CDR3 DNA reads as TGTGCCAGCAGCGTCGGGACAGGGGGTTCCTATGGCTACACCTTC. Together with reference TRBV9 and TRBJ1-2, the CDR3 gives the full variable domain: DSGVTQTPKHLITATGQRVTLRCSPRSGDLSVYWYQQSLDQGLQFLIQYYNGEERAKGNILERFSAQQFPDLHSELNLSSLELGDSALYFCASSVGTGGSYGYTFGSGTRLTVV.

The chain joins TRBV6-5 to TRBJ2-2; D is uncertain. The CDR3 has 13 amino acids. Germline V gives CDR1 MNHEY, CDR2 SVGAGI. Trimming took 4 bases from V and 6 from J, leaving 9 bases between them. The CDR3 nucleotides are TGTGCCAGCAGTTCCAGGTTCTCCGGGGAGCTGTTTTTT. Translation: CASSSRFSGELFF.

The CDR3 DNA follows: TGCAGCGTTGAAGGGACTAGAGACACCGGGGAGCTGTTTTTT. It yields the protein CSVEGTRDTGELFF. The chain joins TRBV29-1 to TRBJ2-2; TRBD2 aligns across 7 bases. The CDR3 length is 14 residues. The V gene's germline CDR1 is SQVTM and CDR2 ANQGSEA. J was trimmed by 3 bases and V by 1 base; bases with no gene match: 2.

V is TRBV28 and J is TRBJ1-4, with D unresolved. The CDR3 has 13 amino acids. Germline CDR1 and CDR2: MDHEN and SYDVKM. V was cut by 5 bases and J by 5 bases, with 9 bases left in between. CDR3 sequence reads: CASSTYNNEKLFF. The CDR3 DNA reads as TGTGCCAGCAGTACATACAACAATGAAAAACTGTTTTTT.

V is TRBV6-6 and J is TRBJ2-7, with D perhaps assigned TRBD1 or TRBD2 (6 bases each). The CDR3 runs to 13 residues. Germline V lookup: CDR1 MNHNY, CDR2 SVGAGI (reference sequence). V was trimmed by 4 bases and J by 7 bases, leaving 14 bases between them. The CDR3 region is CASSLIGGGEQYF. DNA for the CDR3: TGTGCCAGCAGTTTAATAGGAGGGGGTGAGCAGTACTTC.

V is TRBV18 and J is TRBJ2-1; D not resolved. V was cut by 3 bases and J by 5 bases, with 14 bases left in between. CDR1 and CDR2 from the germline V gene are KGHSH and LQKENI. The CDR3 sequence is 15 residues long. The CDR3 nucleotides read TGTGCCAGCTCACCGCGGCCCTATGTCGACAATGAGCAGTTCTTC. It specifies CASSPRPYVDNEQFF. The full variable domain, with the rest looked up from reference TRBV18 and TRBJ2-1, is NAGVMQNPRHLVRRRGQEARLRCSPMKGHSHVYWYRQLPEEGLKFMVYLQKENIIDESGMPKERFSAEFPKEGPSILRIQQVVRGDSAAYFCASSPRPYVDNEQFFGPGTRLTVL.

This sequence joins TRBV6-6 and TRBJ1-4; a possible D gene is TRBD1 (6 bases). This CDR3 is 15 amino acids long. The V gene lost 2 bases and the J gene lost 3 bases, with 10 bases spanning the gap. Germline loops: CDR1 MNHNY, CDR2 SVGAGI (reference sequence). CDR3 in DNA: TGTGCCAGCAGTTACGAGGGGGGGGCTAATGAAAAACTGTTTTTT. Translation gives CASSYEGGANEKLFF.

The gene calls are TRBV6-1 and TRBJ2-2; no reliable D call. The CDR3 totals 13 residues. V lost 4 bases to trimming and J lost 6 bases, with 9 bases between them. CDR1 MNHNS and CDR2 SASEGT come from the germline V gene. CDR3 bases: TGTGCCAGCAGTGCGTTGGTTTCCGGGGAGCTGTTTTTT. Translated, it gives CASSALVSGELFF.

This clone has just a few counts. The chain joins TRBV29-1 to TRBJ2-3; weak D call: TRBD2 (6 bases). V was clipped by 6 bases and J by 0 bases, with 13 bases between them. Germline V gives CDR1 SQVTM, CDR2 ANQGSEA. CDR3 length equals 14 residues. The CDR3 DNA sequence: TGCAGCGTCGTTCAAGGGAGGAGCACAGATACGCAGTATTTT. Encoded protein: CSVVQGRSTDTQYF.

In its sample, this clone was seen a few times. V usage is TRBV4-2 and J usage is TRBJ1-2, with D hard to call. Germline V gives CDR1 LGHNA, CDR2 YNFKEQ. The CDR3 is 13 residues long. The ends were cut back, 0 bases at V and 6 bases at J, with 8 bases in the middle. This CDR3 is CASSQDTPDGYTF. The CDR3, as DNA: TGTGCCAGCAGCCAAGACACTCCCGATGGCTACACCTTC.

This chain joins TRBV30 and TRBJ2-5; a weak D match, TRBD1 (5 bases). CDR1 is GTSNPN and CDR2 is SVGIG in the germline V gene (reference sequence). The CDR3 runs to 12 residues. V was cut by 0 bases and J by 4 bases, with 6 bases left in between. The CDR3 loop reads CAWSVQVETQYF. CDR3 coding DNA: TGTGCCTGGAGTGTACAGGTAGAGACCCAGTACTTC.

The chain carries TRBV2 and TRBJ1-6; TRBD1 matches 8 bases. J gave up 12 bases and V 5 bases, and 3 bases lay outside the gene matches. Germline values: CDR1 SNHLY, CDR2 FYNNEI. This CDR3 is built from 12 residues. The CDR3 region is CASSRDRGPLHF. The CDR3 DNA follows: TGTGCCAGCAGTCGAGACAGGGGACCCCTCCACTTT.